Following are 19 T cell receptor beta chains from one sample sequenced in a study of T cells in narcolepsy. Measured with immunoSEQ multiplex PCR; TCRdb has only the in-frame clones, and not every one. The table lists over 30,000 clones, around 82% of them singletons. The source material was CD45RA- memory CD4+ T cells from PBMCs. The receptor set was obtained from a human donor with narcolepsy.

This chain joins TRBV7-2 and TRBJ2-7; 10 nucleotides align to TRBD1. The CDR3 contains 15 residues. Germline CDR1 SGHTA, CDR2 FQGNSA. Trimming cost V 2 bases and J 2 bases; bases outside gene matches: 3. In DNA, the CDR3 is TGTGCCAGCAGCTTATCGACAGGGGGCCCCTACGAGCAGTACTTC. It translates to CASSLSTGGPYEQYF. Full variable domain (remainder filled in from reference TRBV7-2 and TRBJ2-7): GAGVSQSPSNKVTEKGKDVELRCDPISGHTALYWYRQSLGQGLEFLIYFQGNSAPDKSGLPSDRFSAERTGGSVSTLTIQRTQQEDSAVYLCASSLSTGGPYEQYFGPGTRLTVT.

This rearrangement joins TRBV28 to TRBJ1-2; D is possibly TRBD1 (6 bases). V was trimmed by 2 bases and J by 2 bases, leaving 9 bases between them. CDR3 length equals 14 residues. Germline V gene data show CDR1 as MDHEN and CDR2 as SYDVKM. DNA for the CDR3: TGTGCCAGCAGTTTAGGGCAGGGGAACTATGGCTACACCTTC. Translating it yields CASSLGQGNYGYTF.

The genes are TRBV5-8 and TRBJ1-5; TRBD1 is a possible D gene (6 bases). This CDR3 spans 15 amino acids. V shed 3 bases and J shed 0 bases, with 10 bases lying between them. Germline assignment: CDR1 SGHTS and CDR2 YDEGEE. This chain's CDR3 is CASSSGEISNQPQHF. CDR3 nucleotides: TGTGCCAGCAGCTCAGGGGAGATTAGCAATCAGCCCCAGCATTTT.

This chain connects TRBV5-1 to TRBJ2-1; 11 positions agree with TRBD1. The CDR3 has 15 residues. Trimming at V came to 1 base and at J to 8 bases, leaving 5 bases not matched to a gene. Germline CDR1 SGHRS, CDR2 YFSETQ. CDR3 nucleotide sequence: TGCGCCAGCAGCTTGATTGGACAGGGGGCCGATGAGCAGTTCTTC. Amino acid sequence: CASSLIGQGADEQFF.

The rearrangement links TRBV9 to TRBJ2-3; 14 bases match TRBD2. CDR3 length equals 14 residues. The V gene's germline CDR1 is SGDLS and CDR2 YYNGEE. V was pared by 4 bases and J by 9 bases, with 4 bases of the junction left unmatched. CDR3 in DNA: TGTGCCAGCAGCCCGGGACTAGCGGGGGTGACGCAGTATTTT. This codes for CASSPGLAGVTQYF.

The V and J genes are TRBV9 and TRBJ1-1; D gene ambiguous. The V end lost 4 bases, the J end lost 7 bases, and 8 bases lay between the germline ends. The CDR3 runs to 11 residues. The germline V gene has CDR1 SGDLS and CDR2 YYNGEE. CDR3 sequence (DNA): TGTGCCAGCAGCTCAGCCTATGAAGCTTTCTTT. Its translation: CASSSAYEAFF.

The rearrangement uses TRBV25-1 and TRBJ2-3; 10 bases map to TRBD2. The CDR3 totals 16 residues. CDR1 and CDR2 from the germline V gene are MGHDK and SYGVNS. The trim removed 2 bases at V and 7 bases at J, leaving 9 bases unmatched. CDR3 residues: CASSEGSGGASYTQYF. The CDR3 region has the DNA TGTGCCAGCAGTGAAGGGAGCGGGGGGGCATCGTATACGCAGTATTTT.

CDR3 bases: TGTGCCAGCAGCGTGGAATCAGGGGGCATCTCTGGAAACACCATATATTTT. Amino acid sequence: CASSVESGGISGNTIYF. V is TRBV9 and J is TRBJ1-3, with TRBD1 matching 8 bases. The CDR3 has 17 residues. The V segment lost 2 bases and the J segment 0 bases; nucleotides outside the gene matches: 7. Germline assignment: CDR1 SGDLS and CDR2 YYNGEE.

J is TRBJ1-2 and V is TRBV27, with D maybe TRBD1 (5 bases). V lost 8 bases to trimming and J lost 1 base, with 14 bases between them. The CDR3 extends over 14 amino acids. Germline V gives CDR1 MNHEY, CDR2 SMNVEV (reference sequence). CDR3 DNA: TGTGCCAGCGGAGGGTGGCAGGGTAACTATGGCTACACCTTC. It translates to CASGGWQGNYGYTF.

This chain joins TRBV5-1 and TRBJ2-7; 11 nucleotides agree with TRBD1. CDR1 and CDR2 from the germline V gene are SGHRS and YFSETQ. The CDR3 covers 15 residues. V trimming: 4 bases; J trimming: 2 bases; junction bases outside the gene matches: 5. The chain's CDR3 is CASSSQGQGAYEQYF. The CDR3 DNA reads TGCGCCAGCAGCAGCCAGGGACAGGGGGCCTACGAGCAGTACTTC.

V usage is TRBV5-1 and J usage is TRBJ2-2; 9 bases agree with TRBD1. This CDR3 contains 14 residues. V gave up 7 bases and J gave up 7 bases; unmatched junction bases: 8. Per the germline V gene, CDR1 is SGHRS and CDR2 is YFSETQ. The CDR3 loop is CASCGTGLNGELFF. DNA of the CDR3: TGCGCCAGCTGCGGGACAGGGCTAAACGGGGAGCTGTTTTTT.

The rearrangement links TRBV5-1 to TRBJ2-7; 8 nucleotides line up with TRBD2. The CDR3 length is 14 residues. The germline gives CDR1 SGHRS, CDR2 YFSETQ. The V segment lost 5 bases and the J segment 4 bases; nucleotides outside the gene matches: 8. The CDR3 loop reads CASRWERGPYEQYF. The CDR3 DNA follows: TGCGCCAGCAGGTGGGAGCGGGGGCCGTACGAGCAGTACTTC. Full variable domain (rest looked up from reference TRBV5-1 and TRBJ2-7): KAGVTQTPRYLIKTRGQQVTLSCSPISGHRSVSWYQQTPGQGLQFLFEYFSETQRNKGNFPGRFSGRQFSNSRSEMNVSTLELGDSALYLCASRWERGPYEQYFGPGTRLTVT.

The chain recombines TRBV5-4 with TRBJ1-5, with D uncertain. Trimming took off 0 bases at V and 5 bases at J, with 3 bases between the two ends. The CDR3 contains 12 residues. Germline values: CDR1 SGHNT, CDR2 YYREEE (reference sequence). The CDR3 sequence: CASSLGDQPQHF. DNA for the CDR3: TGTGCCAGCAGCTTGGGCGATCAGCCCCAGCATTTT. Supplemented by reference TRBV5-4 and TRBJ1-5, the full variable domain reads ETGVTQSPTHLIKTRGQQVTLRCSSQSGHNTVSWYQQALGQGPQFIFQYYREEENGRGNFPPRFSGLQFPNYSSELNVNALELDDSALYLCASSLGDQPQHFGDGTRLSIL.

CDR3 region: CSVVPGVDSYNEQFF. As DNA, the CDR3 is TGCAGCGTTGTACCAGGGGTAGACTCCTACAATGAGCAGTTCTTC. The chain carries TRBV29-1 and TRBJ2-1; possible D gene TRBD1, 6 bases. Germline values: CDR1 SQVTM, CDR2 ANQGSEA. The CDR3 has 15 residues. V was clipped by 4 bases and J by 0 bases, with 13 bases between them.

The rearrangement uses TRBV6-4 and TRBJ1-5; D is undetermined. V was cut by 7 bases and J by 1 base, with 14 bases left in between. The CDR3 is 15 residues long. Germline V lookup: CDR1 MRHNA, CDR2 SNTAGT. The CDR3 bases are TGTGCCAGCATACTCTGTCGGATAAGCAATCAGCCCCAGCATTTT. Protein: CASILCRISNQPQHF.

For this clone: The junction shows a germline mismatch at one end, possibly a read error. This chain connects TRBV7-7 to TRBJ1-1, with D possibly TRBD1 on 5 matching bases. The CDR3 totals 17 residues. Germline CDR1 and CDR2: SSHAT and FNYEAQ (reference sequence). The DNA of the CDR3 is TGTGCTAGCAGCCCCCTCAGGGTTGGCTCCTTGAACACTGAAGCTTTCTTT. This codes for CASSPLRVGSLNTEAFF. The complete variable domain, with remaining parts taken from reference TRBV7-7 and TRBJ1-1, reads GAGVSQSPRYKVTKRGQDVTLRCDPISSHATLYWYQQALGQGPEFLTYFNYEAQPDKSGLPSDRFSAERPEGSISTLTIQRTEQRDSAMYRCASSPLRVGSLNTEAFFGQGTRLTVV.

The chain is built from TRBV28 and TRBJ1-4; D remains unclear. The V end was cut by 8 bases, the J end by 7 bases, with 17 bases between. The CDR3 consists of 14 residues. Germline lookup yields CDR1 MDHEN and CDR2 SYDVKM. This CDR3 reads CASFSKGVSEKLFF. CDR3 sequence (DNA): TGTGCCAGCTTCTCCAAAGGTGTAAGTGAAAAACTGTTTTTT. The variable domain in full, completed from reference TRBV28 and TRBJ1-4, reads DVKVTQSSRYLVKRTGEKVFLECVQDMDHENMFWYRQDPGLGLRLIYFSYDVKMKEKGDIPEGYSVSREKKERFSLILESASTNQTSMYLCASFSKGVSEKLFFGSGTQLSVL.

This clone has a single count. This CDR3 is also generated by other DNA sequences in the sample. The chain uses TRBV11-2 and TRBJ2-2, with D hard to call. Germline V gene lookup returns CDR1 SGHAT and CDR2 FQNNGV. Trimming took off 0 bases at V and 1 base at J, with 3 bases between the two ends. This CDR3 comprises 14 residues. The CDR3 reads CASSLDRNTGELFF. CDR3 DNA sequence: TGTGCCAGCAGCTTAGATAGGAACACCGGGGAGCTGTTTTTT.

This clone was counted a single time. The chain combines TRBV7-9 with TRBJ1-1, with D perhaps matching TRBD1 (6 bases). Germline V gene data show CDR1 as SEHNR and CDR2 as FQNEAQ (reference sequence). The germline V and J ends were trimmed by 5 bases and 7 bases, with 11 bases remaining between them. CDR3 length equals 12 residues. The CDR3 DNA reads TGTGCCAGCAGCCCACAGGGCATTGAAGCTTTCTTT. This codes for CASSPQGIEAFF.